This TCR beta chain was observed in a study of sequential checkpoint blockade in melanoma (dated by TCRdb to the late 2010s). With regard to the full study: Using 1:1 randomization, the trial assigned patients either to first-line nivolumab followed by ipilimumab (arm A) or to ipilimumab followed by nivolumab (arm B). Maintenance nivolumab came after both trial sequences.

The CDR3 has 14 amino acids, counting the end cysteine and phenylalanine. The CDR3 DNA has 42 bases and is translated from base 1. From V the trimming removes 2 bases and from J it removes 9 bases, while the gene matches leave 7 bases of the junction unaccounted for. Based on the germline V gene, the CDR1 and CDR2 sequences are SGHVS and FNYEAQ. To note about this clone: The specificity of this receptor is unknown. No base-level quality is on record; no much larger clone is a single base apart.

The sample's treatment or condition label, decoded: randomized to nivolumab then ipilimumab (arm A) or the reverse (arm B). None of the patients in the trial had previously been given DNA-damaging chemotherapy. A FACS Aria II flow cytometer was used to sort live CD3+CD8+ cells that were negative for CD19 and CD56 from thawed PBMCs. The samples were obtained from melanoma patients enrolled in CheckMate 064, an open-label, randomized phase II trial testing sequential checkpoint blockade. Peripheral blood mononuclear cells were collected by leukapheresis, purified with Ficoll-Paque, and frozen in human serum with roughly 9.9% DMSO. Purity of sorted blood CD3+CD8+ cells was verified at >95% immediately after sorting, followed by DNA extraction. Overall results and qualifications from the work: The response-prediction model combining TCR metrics and mutation burden needs validation in larger, independent patient cohorts.

TCRbeta CDR3 regions were immunosequenced from genomic DNA with the immunoSEQ Assay. Before high-throughput sequencing, the genomic DNA was amplified using bias-controlled multiplex PCR. Processing in the source paper ran as follows. To quantify the absolute abundance of each unique TCRbeta CDR3 region, the sequences were collapsed and filtered. Clonality, defined as 1 minus Pielou's evenness, was calculated using only productive rearrangements. A previously published method was used to identify clones with significantly greater frequencies in on-treatment samples than in baseline samples. TCRdb holds this immuneACCESS table with in-frame rearrangements only. Some clones are missing; in checked studies, unresolved V genes explain under half, and the rest has no known cause. V, J and clone size reflect that table, while D and trimming were determined from the DNA. This sample lists around 16,000 clones; more than 85% were detected once. The biggest ten clones account for roughly 24% of the sample.

The starting material was CD8+ T cells sorted from blood (inferred from file names), obtained from a patient given nivolumab and ipilimumab in sequence. This clonotype was sampled from a human donor with melanoma. Recombination connected TRBV7-6 to TRBJ2-1, with TRBD2 identical over 7 junction bases. The nucleotide sequence reads TGTGCCAGCAGCTTAACGGTCAGGGAGGGTGAGCAGTTCTTC. This encodes CASSLTVREGEQFF. When the CDR3 is completed using the reference TRBV7-6 and TRBJ2-1 genes on either side, the full variable domain is GAGVSQSPRYKVTKRGQDVALRCDPISGHVSLYWYRQALGQGPEFLTYFNYEAQQDKSGLPNDRFSAERPEGSISTLTIQRTEQRDSAMYRCASSLTVREGEQFFGPGTRLTVL.